This passage covers 24 T cell receptor beta chains from one sample sequenced in a study of shared clonotypes between healthy human individuals. TCRdb keeps only in-frame clones here, not all; method: immunoSEQ multiplex PCR. The sample holds about 1.5 million clones, approximately 98% seen once. Material for sequencing was naive CD4+ T cells sorted from blood. Subset described: CD45RA+ positively selected. These receptors all stem from a man aged 30-40 years in good health.

This clone has just one count. The V gene is TRBV6-4, the J gene TRBJ1-2, with 9 nucleotides matching TRBD1. Looked up from germline, CDR1 is MRHNA and CDR2 is SNTAGT. V lost 0 bases, J lost 4 bases, and 9 bases stayed unmatched. The CDR3 consists of 17 residues. The CDR3, as DNA: TGTGCCAGCAGTGACTCGGAGAGGGACAGGGAGGGCTATGGCTACACCTTC. Its protein product is CASSDSERDREGYGYTF.

The chain employs TRBV11-2 and TRBJ2-7; D uncertain. V lost 6 bases, J lost 3 bases, and 9 bases lay in between. This CDR3 is built from 12 residues. Germline CDR1 and CDR2: SGHAT and FQNNGV. Here the CDR3 reads CASRFQVYEQYF. The CDR3 bases are TGTGCCAGCAGATTTCAGGTCTACGAGCAGTACTTC.

This chain links TRBV7-8 with TRBJ2-5; D remains ambiguous. The CDR3 runs 13 residues. Germline V gives CDR1 SGHVS, CDR2 FQNEAQ. V was cut by 2 bases and J by 5 bases, with 9 bases left in between. The CDR3: CASSLRSRETQYF. The CDR3 coding sequence is TGTGCCAGCAGCTTAAGGAGCCGGGAGACCCAGTACTTC.

V and J are TRBV20-1 and TRBJ2-7; D call uncertain. V was pared by 5 bases and J by 3 bases, with 8 bases between. Per the germline V gene, CDR1 is DFQATT and CDR2 is SNEGSKA (reference sequence). The CDR3 extends over 11 amino acids. The CDR3 DNA sequence: TGCAGTGCTCCAACCCGCTACGAGCAGTACTTC. As protein: CSAPTRYEQYF.

This clone was recorded only once. In the same sample, other DNA sequences code for this CDR3. The chain combines TRBV7-9 with TRBJ2-7; 9 bases align to TRBD1. Germline CDR1 SEHNR, CDR2 FQNEAQ (reference sequence). The CDR3 extends over 14 amino acids. V lost 5 bases, J lost 3 bases, and 5 bases stayed unmatched. The DNA for the CDR3 is TGTGCCAGCAGCCCCCGGGACAGGGACTACGAGCAGTACTTC. Its translation is CASSPRDRDYEQYF. The full variable domain, rest sourced from reference TRBV7-9 and TRBJ2-7, is DTGVSQNPRHKITKRGQNVTFRCDPISEHNRLYWYRQTLGQGPEFLTYFQNEAQLEKSRLLSDRFSAERPKGSFSTLEIQRTEQGDSAMYLCASSPRDRDYEQYFGPGTRLTVT.

The chain uses TRBV10-3 and TRBJ2-5; no reliable D call. CDR1 is ENHRY, CDR2 SYGVKD, per germline. Deletions cut 5 bases from V and 0 bases from J, with 16 bases between. The CDR3 has 16 amino acids. The CDR3 nucleotides are TGTGCCATCAGTCCGCGGACGGAGTACTACCAAGAGACCCAGTACTTC. It encodes CAISPRTEYYQETQYF.

The chain has TRBV19 and TRBJ2-3, with 7 nucleotides matching TRBD1. Germline V gene lookup returns CDR1 LNHDA and CDR2 SQIVND (reference sequence). Trimming at V came to 1 base and at J to 2 bases, leaving 3 bases not matched to a gene. The CDR3 sequence is 15 residues long. The DNA of the CDR3 is TGTGCCAGTAGTATAGCACAGGGGAACACAGATACGCAGTATTTT. Its translation: CASSIAQGNTDTQYF.

The chain carries TRBV11-2 and TRBJ2-1; possible D gene TRBD2, 6 bases. With 3 bases removed from V and 1 base from J, the gap between germline ends came to 16 bases. Germline CDR1 SGHAT, CDR2 FQNNGV. The CDR3 covers 17 residues. In nucleotides, the CDR3 is TGTGCCAGCAGCTTTACCCTGCCGGGAGCTTCCTACAATGAGCAGTTCTTC. This translates into CASSFTLPGASYNEQFF.

This clone was recorded only once. The rearrangement joins TRBV6-1 to TRBJ2-1, with 12 bases identical to TRBD2. The germline V gene encodes CDR1 MNHNS and CDR2 SASEGT. V gave up 6 bases and J gave up 5 bases; unmatched junction bases: 2. There are 14 residues in the CDR3. This CDR3 is CASRRLAGDNEQFF. CDR3 coding DNA: TGTGCCAGCAGACGACTAGCGGGAGACAATGAGCAGTTCTTC.

The chain has TRBV10-1 and TRBJ2-5, with 8 bases matching TRBD1. Germline V gene lookup returns CDR1 WNHNN and CDR2 SYGVQD (reference sequence). V was clipped by 9 bases and J by 5 bases; unmatched bases: 11. The CDR3 loop spans 14 amino acids. The CDR3 reads CASSNSTGVETQYF. The CDR3 bases are TGCGCCAGTTCGAATTCGACAGGGGTGGAGACCCAGTACTTC.

The V call is TRBV28, the J call TRBJ2-2; D remains ambiguous. CDR1 MDHEN and CDR2 SYDVKM come from the germline V gene. V lost 7 bases to trimming and J lost 4 bases, with 10 bases between them. This CDR3 has 13 amino acids. The CDR3 loop reads CASNTHRTGELFF. As DNA, the CDR3 is TGTGCCAGCAATACGCACCGCACCGGGGAGCTGTTTTTT.

V gene TRBV27 combines with J gene TRBJ2-6, with a possible D match to TRBD1 (7 bases). CDR3 length: 18 amino acids. Trimming stripped 7 bases from V and 1 base from J, with 20 bases between. Germline CDR1 is MNHEY and CDR2 is SMNVEV (reference sequence). The chain's CDR3 is CASTLRGTVLSGANVLTF. As DNA, the CDR3 is TGTGCCAGCACCCTACGCGGGACAGTGTTATCTGGGGCCAACGTCCTGACTTTC.

The V call is TRBV27, the J call TRBJ2-5; 7 nucleotides align to TRBD2. V trimming: 7 bases; J trimming: 7 bases; junction bases outside the gene matches: 12. Germline V gives CDR1 MNHEY, CDR2 SMNVEV (reference sequence). The CDR3 has 14 residues. The CDR3 coding sequence is TGTGCCAGCAAAGTTTTCGGCGGGGGTGGGACCCAGTACTTC. Protein product: CASKVFGGGGTQYF.

The chain employs TRBV2 and TRBJ1-5, with TRBD1 identical over 7 bases. CDR1 SNHLY and CDR2 FYNNEI come from the germline V gene. CDR3 size: 16 residues. V dropped 6 bases and J dropped 5; count of bases not matched to a gene: 13. This chain's CDR3 is CASRRNRGGLDQPQHF. In DNA, the CDR3 is TGTGCCAGCAGGAGAAACAGGGGTGGATTAGATCAGCCCCAGCATTTT.

The rearrangement uses TRBV11-2 and TRBJ2-7, with 8 bases that match TRBD2. V trimming: 4 bases; J trimming: 6 bases; junction bases outside the gene matches: 11. This CDR3 has 15 residues. Per the germline V gene, CDR1 is SGHAT and CDR2 is FQNNGV. The CDR3 reads CASSSHGGDYFEQYF. For the CDR3, the DNA is TGTGCCAGCAGCTCCCACGGGGGGGACTACTTCGAGCAGTACTTC.

This clone appeared a single time. V usage is TRBV14 and J usage is TRBJ2-7, with TRBD2 identical over 14 bases. This CDR3 contains 16 residues. Germline CDR1 is SGHDN and CDR2 is FVKESK. V was clipped by 5 bases and J by 5 bases; unmatched bases: 8. The chain's CDR3 is CASSLGGLAGANEQYF. Written as DNA, the CDR3 is TGTGCCAGCAGCTTAGGGGGACTAGCGGGAGCTAACGAGCAGTACTTC.

V usage is TRBV5-1 and J usage is TRBJ2-2; TRBD2 aligns across 8 bases. Germline CDR1 reads SGHRS; CDR2 reads YFSETQ. The CDR3 spans 16 residues. J was trimmed by 5 bases and V by 0 bases; bases with no gene match: 6. CDR3 residues: CASSLVGGRSTGELFF. CDR3 DNA: TGCGCCAGCAGCTTGGTCGGCGGGAGGAGTACCGGGGAGCTGTTTTTT.

V gene TRBV10-1 combines with J gene TRBJ2-3; 7 bases fit TRBD1. The length of the CDR3 is 13 residues. Trimming at V came to 4 bases and at J to 3 bases, leaving 1 base not matched to a gene. Germline assignment: CDR1 WNHNN and CDR2 SYGVQD (reference sequence). CDR3: CASSATGTDTQYF. The CDR3 DNA sequence: TGCGCCAGCAGTGCGACAGGGACAGATACGCAGTATTTT.

The chain joins TRBV9 to TRBJ2-3, with D uncertain. The length of the CDR3 is 14 residues. Per the germline V gene, CDR1 is SGDLS and CDR2 is YYNGEE. V dropped 0 bases and J dropped 0 bases, with 5 bases sitting between them. The CDR3 DNA reads as TGTGCCAGCAGCGTAGCGATAAGCACAGATACGCAGTATTTT. Encoded protein: CASSVAISTDTQYF.

This chain connects TRBV29-1 to TRBJ2-6; no reliable D call. The CDR3 runs 13 residues. V lost 3 bases and J lost 2, with 5 bases in between. Germline CDR1 and CDR2: SQVTM and ANQGSEA. CDR3 loop: CSVDPAGANVLTF. Here the CDR3 DNA reads TGCAGCGTTGACCCTGCTGGGGCCAACGTCCTGACTTTC.

The chain combines TRBV18 with TRBJ2-1; D remains ambiguous. Trimming left V 6 bases short and J 9 bases short, with 12 bases between. The CDR3 consists of 12 residues. Germline lookup yields CDR1 KGHSH and CDR2 LQKENI. CDR3 amino acids: CASSIRTGEQFF. The DNA for the CDR3 is TGTGCCAGCTCCATTCGTACGGGTGAGCAGTTCTTC.

This clone was seen just once. The chain links TRBV5-1 to TRBJ1-1, with a weak D call TRBD1 (5 bases). Germline loops: CDR1 SGHRS, CDR2 YFSETQ. The V end lost 1 base, the J end lost 1 base, and 14 bases lay between the germline ends. The CDR3 consists of 16 residues. CDR3 DNA sequence: TGCGCCAGCAGCTTGCAATTAGGGACCGCGAACACTGAAGCTTTCTTT. Its protein is CASSLQLGTANTEAFF.

This chain links TRBV7-3 with TRBJ2-1, with a tentative D call TRBD2 (6 bases). Germline CDR1 reads SGHTA; CDR2 reads FQGTGA. Trimming took off 5 bases at V and 1 base at J, with 24 bases between the two ends. This CDR3 contains 19 residues. The chain's CDR3 is CASSRRLPGEVTSYNEQFF. DNA of the CDR3: TGTGCCAGCAGCCGGCGCCTCCCGGGGGAGGTGACGTCCTACAATGAGCAGTTCTTC. Variable domain in full (rest from reference TRBV7-3 and TRBJ2-1): GAGVSQTPSNKVTEKGKYVELRCDPISGHTALYWYRQSLGQGPEFLIYFQGTGAADDSGLPNDRFFAVRPEGSVSTLKIQRTERGDSAVYLCASSRRLPGEVTSYNEQFFGPGTRLTVL.

The rearrangement joins TRBV5-1 to TRBJ2-1; 8 bases align to TRBD1. V dropped 3 bases and J dropped 0; count of bases not matched to a gene: 5. Germline V lookup: CDR1 SGHRS, CDR2 YFSETQ. The CDR3 is 16 amino acids. CDR3 sequence reads: CASSSNRGSSYNEQFF. The CDR3 DNA is TGCGCCAGCAGCTCGAACAGGGGGTCCTCCTACAATGAGCAGTTCTTC.